Each of the 30 T cell receptor beta chains below was sequenced from the same sample in a study of blood T cell repertoires in COVID-19. The protocol was immunoSEQ multiplex PCR, while the TCRdb copy is restricted to in-frame clones and leaves out a portion. The sample holds some 15,000 clones, roughly 85% seen once. The sample comprised peripheral blood. Receptors were obtained from a human donor in a cohort sampled during active COVID-19.

The chain carries TRBV7-9 and TRBJ1-1; D is unclear. Trimming removed 5 bases at V and 1 base at J, with 8 bases between. Germline V gene lookup returns CDR1 SEHNR and CDR2 FQNEAQ (reference sequence). This CDR3 has 13 residues. The CDR3 region is CASSRDGNTEAFF. CDR3 sequence (DNA): TGTGCCAGCAGCCGGGATGGGAACACTGAAGCTTTCTTT. Full variable domain (outside the CDR3, taken from reference TRBV7-9 and TRBJ1-1): DTGVSQNPRHKITKRGQNVTFRCDPISEHNRLYWYRQTLGQGPEFLTYFQNEAQLEKSRLLSDRFSAERPKGSFSTLEIQRTEQGDSAMYLCASSRDGNTEAFFGQGTRLTVV.

The V and J genes are TRBV9 and TRBJ2-3; D gene uncertain. Germline-derived CDR1 and CDR2 are SGDLS and YYNGEE. The CDR3 spans 15 residues. Trimming cost V 4 bases and J 1 base, with 13 bases left between them. DNA for the CDR3: TGTGCCAGCAGCCCCGGCCCTGGAGGCACAGATACGCAGTATTTT. It encodes CASSPGPGGTDTQYF.

The chain carries TRBV5-4 and TRBJ2-7; no clear D. V dropped 4 bases and J dropped 0 bases, with 11 bases sitting between them. Germline V gene sequence: CDR1 SGHNT, CDR2 YYREEE (reference sequence). The CDR3 has 14 residues. The CDR3 coding sequence is TGTGCCAGCAGCCCCCAAGTTAGCTCCTACGAGCAGTACTTC. Translating gives CASSPQVSSYEQYF.

The J gene is TRBJ2-7, the V gene TRBV2, with TRBD1 matching 9 bases. The CDR3 has 13 amino acids. Trimming at V came to 8 bases and at J to 5 bases, leaving 7 bases not matched to a gene. Germline values: CDR1 SNHLY, CDR2 FYNNEI. The chain's CDR3 is CASLSDRGDEQYF. For the CDR3, the DNA is TGTGCCAGCTTGAGTGACAGGGGGGACGAGCAGTACTTC.

The chain employs TRBV7-2 and TRBJ2-7; D perhaps matches TRBD2 (5 bases). CDR3 length: 13 amino acids. CDR1 is SGHTA, CDR2 FQGNSA, per germline. Trimming cost V 5 bases and J 3 bases, with 11 bases left between them. The DNA for the CDR3 is TGTGCCAGCAGCGAACGGGGATTCTACGAGCAGTACTTC. This translates into CASSERGFYEQYF. Variable domain in full (rest from reference TRBV7-2 and TRBJ2-7): GAGVSQSPSNKVTEKGKDVELRCDPISGHTALYWYRQSLGQGLEFLIYFQGNSAPDKSGLPSDRFSAERTGGSVSTLTIQRTQQEDSAVYLCASSERGFYEQYFGPGTRLTVT.

This clone is medium-sized within its sample. The chain combines TRBV4-1 with TRBJ2-2; 11 positions match TRBD1. The CDR3 length is 17 residues. V was pared by 0 bases and J by 7 bases, with 7 bases of the junction left unmatched. CDR1 MGHRA and CDR2 YSYEKL come from the germline V gene. The CDR3 loop is CASSQETGQGVGGELFF. The CDR3 DNA follows: TGCGCCAGCAGCCAAGAGACGGGACAGGGGGTAGGCGGGGAGCTGTTTTTT.

The chain links TRBV20-1 to TRBJ1-1; D not resolved. Trimming removed 5 bases at V and 5 bases at J, with 9 bases between. Germline V gene data show CDR1 as DFQATT and CDR2 as SNEGSKA (reference sequence). The length of the CDR3 is 11 residues. The DNA of the CDR3 is TGCAGTGCTCGCTGGAGGACTGAAGCTTTCTTT. It translates to CSARWRTEAFF.

This sequence joins TRBV6-6 and TRBJ1-1; 7 bases match TRBD1. This CDR3 spans 16 amino acids. Germline-derived CDR1 and CDR2 are MNHNY and SVGAGI (reference sequence). Trimming removed 4 bases from V and 5 bases from J; junction bases left unmatched: 13. The CDR3 here is CASSSMETGRGTEAFF. The DNA of the CDR3 is TGTGCCAGCAGTTCGATGGAGACAGGGCGGGGAACTGAAGCTTTCTTT.

The chain is built from TRBV2 and TRBJ2-3, with 13 nucleotides matching TRBD2. The J segment lost 7 bases and the V segment lost 4 bases, leaving 8 bases of the junction unmatched. The germline CDR1 and CDR2 sequences are SNHLY and FYNNEI. CDR3 length equals 16 residues. The CDR3, as DNA: TGTGCCAGCAGTGTCACTAGCGGGGGGGTATCCCATACGCAGTATTTT. It is translated as CASSVTSGGVSHTQYF.

The chain combines TRBV24-1 with TRBJ2-7; D is perhaps TRBD2 (7 bases). The CDR3 length is 14 residues. From germline, CDR1 is KGHDR and CDR2 SFDVKD. V was cut by 8 bases and J by 4 bases, with 17 bases left in between. CDR3 nucleotides: TGTGCCACCATTACGGGGGGCGATCCTTACGAGCAGTACTTC. Translated, it gives CATITGGDPYEQYF.

There are a few counts of this clone. The chain joins TRBV4-2 to TRBJ2-3; the match to TRBD2 covers 8 bases. With 0 bases clipped from V and 4 bases from J, the junction kept 6 bases outside the gene matches. The germline CDR1 and CDR2 sequences are LGHNA and YNFKEQ. CDR3 size: 16 residues. For the CDR3, the DNA is TGTGCCAGCAGCCAAGAGAGCGGGGGTGGAGCAGATACGCAGTATTTT. Amino acids: CASSQESGGGADTQYF.

The chain links TRBV2 to TRBJ2-2, with TRBD1 matching 7 bases. The CDR3 runs to 14 residues. Germline CDR1 and CDR2: SNHLY and FYNNEI. J was trimmed by 2 bases and V by 8 bases; bases with no gene match: 5. CDR3 sequence (DNA): TGTGCCAGCCTAGGGACAGATAACACCGGGGAGCTGTTTTTT. Translated, it gives CASLGTDNTGELFF. The whole variable domain, remainder taken from reference TRBV2 and TRBJ2-2, is EPEVTQTPSHQVTQMGQEVILRCVPISNHLYFYWYRQILGQKVEFLVSFYNNEISEKSEIFDDQFSVERPDGSNFTLKIRSTKLEDSAMYFCASLGTDNTGELFFGEGSRLTVL.

V and J are TRBV3-1 (or the pseudogene TRBV3-2) and TRBJ1-2; possible D gene TRBD1, 6 bases. The V end was cut by 2 bases, the J end by 2 bases, with 6 bases between. The germline CDR1 and CDR2 sequences are LGHDT and YNNKEL (reference sequence). The CDR3 covers 13 residues. CDR3 in amino acids: CASSQTGNYGYTF. The CDR3 DNA follows: TGTGCCAGCAGCCAAACAGGGAACTATGGCTACACCTTC.

The chain is built from TRBV10-3 and TRBJ1-6; D is possibly TRBD1 (6 bases). The CDR3 totals 14 residues. In germline, CDR1 is ENHRY, CDR2 SYGVKD. Trimming left V 2 bases short and J 9 bases short, with 11 bases between. CDR3: CAISESRGGSPLHF. The CDR3 DNA reads as TGTGCCATCAGTGAGAGCAGGGGTGGTTCACCCCTCCACTTT.

In DNA, the CDR3 is TGTGCCAGCAGCTATAGCGGGGGGACCTACAATGAGCAGTTCTTC. Its protein product is CASSYSGGTYNEQFF. This chain uses TRBV3-1 (or the pseudogene TRBV3-2) with TRBJ2-1, with 10 nucleotides matching TRBD2. Germline CDR1 and CDR2: LGHDT and YNNKEL (reference sequence). The CDR3 extends over 15 amino acids. The V segment lost 5 bases and the J segment 2 bases; nucleotides outside the gene matches: 3.

This clone has only one observation. This sequence joins TRBV28 and TRBJ2-2; 12 bases are a match to TRBD2. The CDR3 has 18 amino acids. V shed 3 bases and J 4 bases; nucleotides not matched to a gene: 9. Germline lookup yields CDR1 MDHEN and CDR2 SYDVKM. CDR3: CASSFGLAGSASTGELFF. The DNA for the CDR3 is TGTGCCAGCAGTTTCGGACTAGCGGGGTCCGCCTCCACCGGGGAGCTGTTTTTT. The variable domain in full, completed from reference TRBV28 and TRBJ2-2, reads DVKVTQSSRYLVKRTGEKVFLECVQDMDHENMFWYRQDPGLGLRLIYFSYDVKMKEKGDIPEGYSVSREKKERFSLILESASTNQTSMYLCASSFGLAGSASTGELFFGEGSRLTVL.

The chain has TRBV7-8 and TRBJ2-7; 7 nucleotides line up with TRBD2. This CDR3 comprises 16 residues. V trimming: 0 bases; J trimming: 2 bases; junction bases outside the gene matches: 7. The germline CDR1 and CDR2 sequences are SGHVS and FQNEAQ. The CDR3 DNA sequence: TGTGCCAGCAGCTTAGCGTTGAGCGGGGTTACCTACGAGCAGTACTTC. This codes for CASSLALSGVTYEQYF.

The rearrangement links TRBV21-1 to TRBJ2-1; the DNA was not compared with TRBD1, the D call given in the table. TRBV21-1 is a pseudogene. The CDR3 totals 16 residues. The CDR3 region is CASSPRTGLSYNEQFF. CDR3 DNA sequence: TGTGCCAGCAGCCCACGGACAGGTCTCTCCTACAATGAGCAGTTCTTC.

CDR3: CASSTLAGGPTGELFF. Here the CDR3 DNA reads TGTGCCAGCAGCACATTAGCGGGGGGGCCCACCGGGGAGCTGTTTTTT. The rearrangement links TRBV11-3 to TRBJ2-2; 11 nucleotides align to TRBD2. J gave up 4 bases and V 5 bases, and 6 bases lay outside the gene matches. This CDR3 is 16 amino acids long. Germline-derived CDR1 and CDR2 are SGHNT and YENEEA.

The genes are TRBV19 and TRBJ1-4; 8 bases map to TRBD1. Germline lookup yields CDR1 LNHDA and CDR2 SQIVND (reference sequence). The CDR3 length is 15 residues. V dropped 2 bases and J dropped 6; count of bases not matched to a gene: 5. CDR3 bases: TGTGCCAGTAGTATAACCGGACAGGGAGATGAAAAACTGTTTTTT. This translates into CASSITGQGDEKLFF.

CDR3 sequence: CASSEEVQGTYGYTF. In nucleotides, the CDR3 is TGTGCCAGCAGTGAGGAAGTACAGGGGACCTATGGCTACACCTTC. The chain uses TRBV2 and TRBJ1-2, with TRBD1 matching 7 bases. Germline CDR1 is SNHLY and CDR2 is FYNNEI. CDR3 length: 15 amino acids. V gave up 3 bases and J gave up 4 bases; unmatched junction bases: 8.

V is TRBV6-5 and J is TRBJ2-3; D possibly corresponds to TRBD2 (5 bases). The V gene lost 6 bases and the J gene lost 0 bases, with 13 bases spanning the gap. The CDR3 is 15 residues long. Germline CDR1 is MNHEY and CDR2 is SVGAGI. CDR3 in DNA: TGTGCCAGCAGCAAAACGGACTCTAGCACAGATACGCAGTATTTT. It is translated as CASSKTDSSTDTQYF.

The rearrangement links TRBV7-3 to TRBJ2-2, with D unresolved. The V gene lost 1 base and the J gene lost 6 bases, with 6 bases spanning the gap. The germline V gene has CDR1 SGHTA and CDR2 FQGTGA. CDR3 length: 13 residues. CDR3 in amino acids: CASSLNTPGELFF. CDR3 sequence (DNA): TGTGCCAGCAGCTTAAACACCCCCGGGGAGCTGTTTTTT.

The chain recombines TRBV4-2 with TRBJ2-3; TRBD2 aligns across 8 bases. V gave up 0 bases and J gave up 1 base; unmatched junction bases: 12. Germline CDR1 and CDR2: LGHNA and YNFKEQ. The CDR3 is 19 amino acids. CDR3 in DNA: TGTGCCAGCAGCCAAGATCCCGGGGGTAGCGGGGTTCGCACAGATACGCAGTATTTT. The encoded protein is CASSQDPGGSGVRTDTQYF.

The rearrangement links TRBV5-1 to TRBJ1-5; weak D call: TRBD1 (6 bases). The CDR3 loop spans 13 amino acids. V shed 6 bases and J shed 4 bases, with 11 bases lying between them. Per germline, CDR1 SGHRS and CDR2 YFSETQ. CDR3 sequence (DNA): TGCGCCAGCATGACAGGACCAAATCAGCCCCAGCATTTT. This sequence encodes CASMTGPNQPQHF.

In this sample, this clone turned up a few times. This sequence joins TRBV6-1 and TRBJ2-7, with TRBD2 matching over 9 bases. Germline V gene lookup returns CDR1 MNHNS and CDR2 SASEGT. The length of the CDR3 is 13 residues. Trimming at V came to 3 bases and at J to 3 bases, leaving 0 bases not matched to a gene. CDR3 bases: TGTGCCAGCAGTGAGACTAGCGGCTACGAGCAGTACTTC. It specifies CASSETSGYEQYF.

The CDR3 spells CASSRYRENTEAFF. The CDR3 coding sequence is TGTGCCAGCAGCAGGTACAGGGAGAACACTGAAGCTTTCTTT. The V and J genes are TRBV7-9 and TRBJ1-1; weak D call: TRBD1 (6 bases). Germline V gene sequence: CDR1 SEHNR, CDR2 FQNEAQ (reference sequence). The CDR3 consists of 14 residues. The V end lost 5 bases, the J end lost 1 base, and 11 bases lay between the germline ends.

The rearrangement joins TRBV25-1 to TRBJ1-6; 9 bases match TRBD1. J was trimmed by 6 bases and V by 8 bases; bases with no gene match: 8. Germline V lookup: CDR1 MGHDK, CDR2 SYGVNS. The CDR3 length is 15 residues. CDR3 loop: CASRWGQGGNSPLHF. The CDR3 DNA reads as TGTGCCAGCCGATGGGGACAGGGAGGTAATTCACCCCTCCACTTT.

This clone was counted a few times. The CDR3 loop reads CASSGGYAGSEAFF. CDR3 bases: TGTGCCAGTAGTGGGGGATACGCCGGGAGTGAAGCTTTCTTT. The chain is built from TRBV19 and TRBJ1-1; tentatively, D is TRBD1 (5 bases). Trimming stripped 5 bases from V and 7 bases from J, with 17 bases between. The CDR3 runs to 14 residues. Germline V gene data show CDR1 as LNHDA and CDR2 as SQIVND (reference sequence).

The rearrangement uses TRBV24-1 and TRBJ1-5; 7 bases align to TRBD1. V shed 4 bases, J shed 3 bases, and the junction held 8 bases outside the gene matches. CDR3 length: 16 residues. Per germline, CDR1 KGHDR and CDR2 SFDVKD. The CDR3 loop reads CATSEPGQPFNQPQHF. The CDR3 coding sequence is TGTGCCACCAGTGAACCGGGACAGCCCTTCAATCAGCCCCAGCATTTT.